A selection of T cell receptor beta chains follows, all from one sample in a study of T cell changes during pregnancy in multiple sclerosis. The data were produced by immunoSEQ multiplex PCR, yet TCRdb's version contains in-frame clones alone and is incomplete. The table has tens of thousands of clones, approximately 92% seen once; the top ten hold 5.5%. The sample here was CD8+ T cells from peripheral blood mononuclear cells, taken in the third trimester of pregnancy. All receptors derive from a female donor with multiple sclerosis, enrolled in a pregnancy study. Both conserved end residues are part of each CDR3. The order of the fields is J gene, clone size, V gene, D gene, CDR3 DNA, CDR3 protein. The D gene is left open where the match is weak. Clone size is given for some rows only: seen once, a few or many times, or a class if the clone is expanded.

J gene: TRBJ2-5
clone size: .
V gene: TRBV7-9
D gene: .
CDR3 DNA: TGTGCCAGCAGCTTAGTGGAGACAGAAGAGACCCAGTACTTC
CDR3 protein: CASSLVETEETQYF

J gene: TRBJ2-1
clone size: .
V gene: TRBV18
D gene: .
CDR3 DNA: TGTGCCAGCTCACCACCCAGGGTCGACAATGAGCAGTTCTTC
CDR3 protein: CASSPPRVDNEQFF

J gene: TRBJ2-7
clone size: .
V gene: TRBV7-2
D gene: .
CDR3 DNA: TGTGCCAGCAGCTCGGTGTACGAGCAGTACTTC
CDR3 protein: CASSSVYEQYF

J gene: TRBJ1-3
clone size: .
V gene: TRBV5-6
D gene: TRBD1
CDR3 DNA: TGTGCCAGCAGCATACAGGGGGCATCTGGAAACACCATATATTTT
CDR3 protein: CASSIQGASGNTIYF

J gene: TRBJ2-2
clone size: .
V gene: TRBV7-6
D gene: .
CDR3 DNA: TGTGCCAGCAGCCCATTAGTGAACACCGGGGAGCTGTTTTTT
CDR3 protein: CASSPLVNTGELFF

J gene: TRBJ1-3
clone size: .
V gene: TRBV9
D gene: .
CDR3 DNA: TGTGCCAGCAGCGTTCAGGGGCCGGGAAACACCATATATTTT
CDR3 protein: CASSVQGPGNTIYF

J gene: TRBJ2-1
clone size: .
V gene: TRBV15
D gene: .
CDR3 DNA: TGTGCCACCAGCGGCCGACAGAACTCGGACAATGAGCAGTTCTTC
CDR3 protein: CATSGRQNSDNEQFF

J gene: TRBJ2-7
clone size: .
V gene: TRBV5-6
D gene: .
CDR3 DNA: TGTGCCAGCAGCCGCCTGACAACCTACGAGCAGTACTTC
CDR3 protein: CASSRLTTYEQYF

J gene: TRBJ2-2
clone size: .
V gene: TRBV25-1
D gene: TRBD2
CDR3 DNA: TGTGCCACCTCCGGGACTAGCGACACCGGGGAGCTGTTTTTT
CDR3 protein: CATSGTSDTGELFF

J gene: TRBJ1-1
clone size: .
V gene: TRBV27
D gene: .
CDR3 DNA: TGTGCCAGCAGTTTATGGGAGGGGAACACTGAAGCTTTCTTT
CDR3 protein: CASSLWEGNTEAFF

J gene: TRBJ2-2
clone size: .
V gene: TRBV27
D gene: TRBD2
CDR3 DNA: TGTGCCAGCAGTTTACTCCCTGGACTAGCGGGACCAAACACCGGGGAGCTGTTTTTT
CDR3 protein: CASSLLPGLAGPNTGELFF

J gene: TRBJ2-1
clone size: .
V gene: TRBV10-3
D gene: TRBD1
CDR3 DNA: TGTGCCATCCTGGACAGGGGGCAAAATGAGCAGTTCTTC
CDR3 protein: CAILDRGQNEQFF

J gene: TRBJ2-7
clone size: .
V gene: TRBV27
D gene: TRBD1
CDR3 DNA: TGTGCCAGCAGTGCTAGACAGGGGGCTTTGTCCGAGCAGTACTTC
CDR3 protein: CASSARQGALSEQYF

J gene: TRBJ1-2
clone size: .
V gene: TRBV5-4
D gene: .
CDR3 DNA: TGTGCCAGCAGCTTTGATTTGACAAGAAATAACTATGGCTACACCTTC
CDR3 protein: CASSFDLTRNNYGYTF

J gene: TRBJ1-2
clone size: .
V gene: TRBV28
D gene: TRBD1
CDR3 DNA: TGTGCCAGCAGTTACTCCCGGGACAGAGGGGCGGTGTGGGGCTACACCTTC
CDR3 protein: CASSYSRDRGAVWGYTF

J gene: TRBJ2-5
clone size: few
V gene: TRBV4-2
D gene: TRBD2
CDR3 DNA: TGTGCCAGCAGCCAAGAGCGGGGAGCGGGATCAGAGACCCAGTACTTC
CDR3 protein: CASSQERGAGSETQYF

J gene: TRBJ2-3
clone size: .
V gene: TRBV27
D gene: .
CDR3 DNA: TGTGCCAGCCGAGGAGGGACCCCCCCGCTTAGAAATACGCAGTATTTT
CDR3 protein: CASRGGTPPLRNTQYF

J gene: TRBJ2-7
clone size: .
V gene: TRBV2
D gene: TRBD2
CDR3 DNA: TGTGCCAGCAGGGACCGACTAGCGGAAGTCTACGAGCAGTACTTC
CDR3 protein: CASRDRLAEVYEQYF

J gene: TRBJ2-1
clone size: once
V gene: TRBV28
D gene: .
CDR3 DNA: TGTGCCAGCAACCCCCATCGGCGCAGGGAGCAGTTCTTC
CDR3 protein: CASNPHRRREQFF

J gene: TRBJ2-2
clone size: .
V gene: TRBV19
D gene: TRBD2
CDR3 DNA: TGTGCCAGTAGTATAGGACTAGCGGGGAGCACCGGGGAGCTGTTTTTT
CDR3 protein: CASSIGLAGSTGELFF

J gene: TRBJ2-1
clone size: .
V gene: TRBV7-9
D gene: .
CDR3 DNA: TGTGCCAGCAGCCCCTCTGGCCCGTACGAGCAGTTCTTC
CDR3 protein: CASSPSGPYEQFF

J gene: TRBJ2-2
clone size: once
V gene: TRBV6-6
D gene: TRBD2
CDR3 DNA: TGTGCCAGCAAATGGGCTAGCGGGAGAAACACCGGGGAGCTGTTTTTT
CDR3 protein: CASKWASGRNTGELFF

J gene: TRBJ2-3
clone size: .
V gene: TRBV11-3
D gene: .
CDR3 DNA: TGTGCCAGCAGCTTAGGCCCCCGCGAGGGAGATACGCAGTATTTT
CDR3 protein: CASSLGPREGDTQYF

J gene: TRBJ1-3
clone size: .
V gene: TRBV13
D gene: .
CDR3 DNA: TGTGCCAGCAGCTCCGGGAACTCTGGAAACACCATATATTTT
CDR3 protein: CASSSGNSGNTIYF

J gene: TRBJ2-2
clone size: .
V gene: TRBV27
D gene: .
CDR3 DNA: TGTGCCAGCCGGGACTTCAACACCGGGGAGCTGTTTTTT
CDR3 protein: CASRDFNTGELFF

J gene: TRBJ2-1
clone size: .
V gene: TRBV5-1
D gene: TRBD2
CDR3 DNA: TGCGCCAGCAGCTTAGCCCTAGCGGGAGACAATGAGCAGTTCTTC
CDR3 protein: CASSLALAGDNEQFF

J gene: TRBJ2-1
clone size: .
V gene: TRBV19
D gene: TRBD2
CDR3 DNA: TGTGCCATCTCACTAGCGGGAGGGTCCAATGAGCAGTTCTTC
CDR3 protein: CAISLAGGSNEQFF

J gene: TRBJ2-7
clone size: .
V gene: TRBV28
D gene: TRBD1
CDR3 DNA: TGTGCCAGCAGTTCCCGACAGGGGTTACGCGAGCAGTACTTC
CDR3 protein: CASSSRQGLREQYF

J gene: TRBJ2-1
clone size: .
V gene: TRBV29-1
D gene: .
CDR3 DNA: TGCAGCGTCCCTAAGTTCGTCGGGGTTGACAATGAGCAGTTCTTC
CDR3 protein: CSVPKFVGVDNEQFF

J gene: TRBJ2-7
clone size: .
V gene: TRBV27
D gene: TRBD1
CDR3 DNA: TGTGCCAGCAGCCTGCAGGGGGTTCGTCCCTACGAGCAGTACTTC
CDR3 protein: CASSLQGVRPYEQYF

J gene: TRBJ1-4
clone size: .
V gene: TRBV27
D gene: .
CDR3 DNA: TGTGCCAGCAGTTTATCGAGTGGTGAAAAACTGTTTTTT
CDR3 protein: CASSLSSGEKLFF

J gene: TRBJ1-3
clone size: .
V gene: TRBV4-2
D gene: TRBD1
CDR3 DNA: TGTGCCAGCAGCCAAGATCCCCCGACAGGGGCTGGAAACACCATATATTTT
CDR3 protein: CASSQDPPTGAGNTIYF

J gene: TRBJ2-1
clone size: .
V gene: TRBV29-1
D gene: .
CDR3 DNA: TGCAGCGTTGATAGGAGCTCCTACAATGAGCAGTTCTTC
CDR3 protein: CSVDRSSYNEQFF

J gene: TRBJ2-5
clone size: .
V gene: TRBV11-2
D gene: .
CDR3 DNA: TGTGCCAGCAGGCGGACGGGGGTAAAAGAGACCCAGTACTTC
CDR3 protein: CASRRTGVKETQYF

J gene: TRBJ2-1
clone size: .
V gene: TRBV11-2
D gene: TRBD2
CDR3 DNA: TGTGCCAGCAGCTTAGTTTGGACTAGCGATGAGCAGTTCTTC
CDR3 protein: CASSLVWTSDEQFF

J gene: TRBJ1-5
clone size: once
V gene: TRBV28
D gene: .
CDR3 DNA: TGTGCCAGCAGTTTCCTATGGGGGGATGGCAATCAGCCCCAGCATTTT
CDR3 protein: CASSFLWGDGNQPQHF

J gene: TRBJ2-1
clone size: .
V gene: TRBV15
D gene: TRBD2
CDR3 DNA: TGTGCCACCAGAGAACTAGCGAACAATGAGCAGTTCTTC
CDR3 protein: CATRELANNEQFF

J gene: TRBJ1-4
clone size: once
V gene: TRBV18
D gene: .
CDR3 DNA: TGTGCCAGCTCACCACTATCCGGGGGGAATAATGAAAAACTGTTTTTT
CDR3 protein: CASSPLSGGNNEKLFF

J gene: TRBJ1-3
clone size: .
V gene: TRBV5-8
D gene: .
CDR3 DNA: TGTGCCAGCAGCTTCGGCAGGGCCGGAAACACCATATATTTT
CDR3 protein: CASSFGRAGNTIYF

J gene: TRBJ1-1
clone size: .
V gene: TRBV6-5
D gene: TRBD1
CDR3 DNA: TGTGCCAGCAGTTATTTCGGACAGGGGGGAACTGAAGCTTTCTTT
CDR3 protein: CASSYFGQGGTEAFF

J gene: TRBJ2-7
clone size: .
V gene: TRBV7-9
D gene: .
CDR3 DNA: TGTGCCAGCAGCTTACAGGGCTACGAGCAGTACTTC
CDR3 protein: CASSLQGYEQYF

J gene: TRBJ1-1
clone size: .
V gene: TRBV7-3
D gene: .
CDR3 DNA: TGTGCCAGCAGCTTAGGTGGCAGGAACACTGAAGCTTTCTTT
CDR3 protein: CASSLGGRNTEAFF

J gene: TRBJ2-1
clone size: .
V gene: TRBV27
D gene: .
CDR3 DNA: TGTGCCAGCAATAGGGGGGGTTTCTACAATGAGCAGTTCTTC
CDR3 protein: CASNRGGFYNEQFF

J gene: TRBJ2-7
clone size: .
V gene: TRBV5-1
D gene: TRBD1
CDR3 DNA: TGCGCCAGCTCGGAGACAGGGGTACACGAGCAGTACTTC
CDR3 protein: CASSETGVHEQYF

J gene: TRBJ1-5
clone size: .
V gene: TRBV19
D gene: .
CDR3 DNA: TGTGCCAGTAGTATGACAGCAATGCCACTAAATCAGCCCCAGCATTTT
CDR3 protein: CASSMTAMPLNQPQHF

J gene: TRBJ1-2
clone size: .
V gene: TRBV29-1
D gene: TRBD1
CDR3 DNA: TGCAGCGTTGAACCCGGACAGGGGGGTGACGGCTACACCTTC
CDR3 protein: CSVEPGQGGDGYTF